These 8 T cell receptor beta chains came from one sample sequenced in a study of blood T cell repertoires in COVID-19. The table came from immunoSEQ multiplex PCR; TCRdb's copy has only in-frame clones and leaves some out. The sample includes about 98,000 clones, roughly nine tenths of them seen just once. Sequenced material: peripheral blood. These receptors were obtained from a man between 65 and 85 years old with acute or convalescent COVID-19.

The CDR3 spells CASSITQGAGQPQHF. CDR3 bases: TGTGCCAGTAGTATAACACAGGGGGCAGGTCAGCCCCAGCATTTT. This chain joins TRBV19 and TRBJ1-5, with 9 bases fitting TRBD1. The CDR3 totals 15 residues. Germline CDR1 reads LNHDA; CDR2 reads SQIVND (reference sequence). V gave up 2 bases and J gave up 6 bases; unmatched junction bases: 5.

The genes are TRBV10-1 and TRBJ1-1; D is possibly TRBD1 (5 bases). This CDR3 spans 13 amino acids. V was trimmed by 6 bases and J by 0 bases, leaving 8 bases between them. From germline, CDR1 is WNHNN and CDR2 SYGVQD (reference sequence). CDR3 coding DNA: TGCGCCAGCAGCCGACAGTTGAACACTGAAGCTTTCTTT. Translating it yields CASSRQLNTEAFF.

The CDR3 protein is CASSLYGGYEQYF. CDR3 bases: TGTGCCAGCAGCCTCTACGGGGGCTACGAGCAGTACTTC. The rearrangement joins TRBV11-3 to TRBJ2-7; TRBD2 is a possible D gene (6 bases). V lost 5 bases and J 3 bases, leaving 11 bases between the germline ends. The CDR3 contains 13 residues. The germline V gene encodes CDR1 SGHNT and CDR2 YENEEA. Looking up the rest from reference TRBV11-3 and TRBJ2-7 gives the full variable domain: EAGVVQSPRYKIIEKKQPVAFWCNPISGHNTLYWYLQNLGQGPELLIRYENEEAVDDSQLPKDRFSAERLKGVDSTLKIQPAELGDSAVYLCASSLYGGYEQYFGPGTRLTVT.

The chain recombines TRBV7-9 with TRBJ1-4; D is uncertain. V shed 5 bases and J shed 0 bases, with 25 bases lying between them. Germline values: CDR1 SEHNR, CDR2 FQNEAQ (reference sequence). There are 20 residues in the CDR3. The CDR3 is CASSKFSRVRGTATNEKLFF. DNA of the CDR3: TGTGCCAGCAGCAAGTTTAGTAGGGTGCGGGGTACGGCAACTAATGAAAAACTGTTTTTT.

The chain employs TRBV6-6 and TRBJ1-6, with 7 bases aligning to TRBD1. Germline V gene sequence: CDR1 MNHNY, CDR2 SVGAGI (reference sequence). Trimming at V came to 6 bases and at J to 7 bases, leaving 9 bases not matched to a gene. The CDR3 length is 15 residues. The CDR3 loop is CASSPGTAKNSPLHF. The CDR3 nucleotides read TGTGCCAGCAGCCCCGGGACAGCCAAAAATTCACCCCTCCACTTT.

The chain joins TRBV5-4 to TRBJ2-1; maybe TRBD1 (5 bases). Trimming removed 0 bases from V and 8 bases from J, with 15 bases in between. The CDR3 runs to 15 residues. The germline V gene has CDR1 SGHNT and CDR2 YYREEE (reference sequence). CDR3 loop: CASSLDQGSLDEQFF. In DNA, the CDR3 is TGTGCCAGCAGCTTGGATCAGGGATCTCTTGATGAGCAGTTCTTC.

This rearrangement joins TRBV19 to TRBJ1-4; 7 nucleotides align to TRBD1. The germline CDR1 and CDR2 sequences are LNHDA and SQIVND (reference sequence). The CDR3 is 15 residues long. Trimming removed 5 bases from V and 0 bases from J; junction bases left unmatched: 3. CDR3 DNA sequence: TGTGCCAGTAGTCAGGGGGATGCAACTAATGAAAAACTGTTTTTT. Translation: CASSQGDATNEKLFF.

In DNA, the CDR3 is TGTGCCGTACGGGACAGAACTAACACCGGGGAGCTGTTTTTT. Its protein is CAVRDRTNTGELFF. The chain uses TRBV21-1 and TRBJ2-2; the table's D call TRBD1 went unverified against the DNA. TRBV21-1 is deemed a pseudogene. This CDR3 has 14 residues.